The 14 T cell receptor beta chains given below trace back to one sample, sequenced in a study of identical twins. TCRdb ran MiXCR on the 5' RACE reads and lists one entry per CDR3 protein. The sample has 400,000 to 500,000 distinct CDR3 sequences, approximately 14% seen once; the top ten hold 0.95% to 1%. These data also featured in a second study, about yellow fever vaccine responses in identical twins.

Sequencing used CD4+ T cells sorted from blood. All receptors derive from a woman younger than 30 in good health.

The chain carries TRBV6-2 or TRBV6-3 and TRBJ2-1; maybe TRBD2 (6 bases). Germline loops: CDR1 MNHEY, CDR2 SVGEGT. CDR3 length: 14 amino acids. With 3 bases removed from V and 10 bases from J, the gap between germline ends came to 16 bases. The CDR3: CASSYGPGEVEQFF. CDR3 DNA sequence: TGTGCCAGCAGTTATGGGCCTGGGGAGGTGGAGCAGTTCTTC.

The chain uses TRBV4-3 and TRBJ2-2; a possible D gene is TRBD1 (5 bases). This CDR3 has 15 amino acids. The V gene lost 0 bases and the J gene lost 5 bases, with 10 bases spanning the gap. Germline-derived CDR1 and CDR2 are LGHNA and YSLEER. Here the CDR3 DNA reads TGCGCCAGCAGCCAAGATTCTTCAGGGACCGGGGAGCTGTTTTTT. It is translated as CASSQDSSGTGELFF.

In this sample, this clonotype turned up many times. The V and J genes are TRBV12-3 or TRBV12-4 and TRBJ2-5, with a weak D call TRBD1 (6 bases). The CDR3 loop spans 14 amino acids. Trimming left V 6 bases short and J 2 bases short, with 13 bases between. This CDR3 reads CASSHGQFQETQYF. The CDR3 DNA sequence: TGTGCCAGCAGCCACGGACAGTTTCAAGAGACCCAGTACTTC.

This clonotype was detected a few times. The CDR3: CATSRLTGDQNEQFF. Here the CDR3 DNA reads TGTGCCACCAGCAGATTGACAGGGGACCAAAATGAGCAGTTCTTC. V usage is TRBV15 and J usage is TRBJ2-1; 8 bases fit TRBD1. This CDR3 contains 15 residues. V lost 2 bases, J lost 7 bases, and 7 bases stayed unmatched. Per germline, CDR1 LNHNV and CDR2 YYDKDF (reference sequence).

This clonotype was seen only a few times. The chain is built from TRBV6-5 and TRBJ1-6; no reliable D call. The CDR3 contains 15 residues. Per the germline V gene, CDR1 is MNHEY and CDR2 is SVGAGI. V lost 2 bases, J lost 7 bases, and 12 bases lay in between. DNA of the CDR3: TGTGCCAGCAGTTACGAGTTCCTCGGGAATTCACCCCTCCACTTT. Its translation: CASSYEFLGNSPLHF.

This clonotype was found a few times. This chain joins TRBV7-2 and TRBJ1-5, with D uncertain. Between the trimmed V and J ends, which lost 3 bases and 4 bases, there was a span of 7 bases. CDR1 and CDR2 from the germline V gene are SGHTA and FQGNSA. The CDR3 is 13 residues long. The chain's CDR3 is CASSLTPNQPQHF. CDR3 DNA sequence: TGTGCCAGCAGCTTGACACCTAATCAGCCCCAGCATTTT.

This clonotype was observed at least ten times. The chain couples TRBV5-1 to TRBJ1-4, with TRBD1 as a possible D gene (5 bases). Between the trimmed V and J ends, which lost 1 base and 3 bases, there was a span of 10 bases. Looked up from germline, CDR1 is SGHRS and CDR2 is YFSETQ. This CDR3 is 15 amino acids long. The CDR3 coding sequence is TGCGCCAGCAGCTTGTTGGGGCTAGCTAATGAAAAACTGTTTTTT. It yields the protein CASSLLGLANEKLFF.

This clonotype has just a few counts. The V and J genes are TRBV12-3 or TRBV12-4 and TRBJ1-1; D is ambiguous. The CDR3 has 13 amino acids. V was shortened by 6 bases and J by 7 bases, with 15 bases between the two germline ends. DNA of the CDR3: TGTGCCAGCAGCCTCGGAGCGGTTTTTGAAGCTTTCTTT. This sequence encodes CASSLGAVFEAFF.

This chain joins TRBV5-1 and TRBJ2-1; 8 bases are shared with TRBD2. The CDR3 has 13 amino acids. In germline, CDR1 is SGHRS, CDR2 YFSETQ. The V and J ends lost 0 bases and 14 bases, in that order; junction bases with no gene match: 7. In DNA, the CDR3 is TGCGCCAGCAGCTTGGAGCGGGGGATTTCCAAGTTCTTC. It is translated as CASSLERGISKFF.

CDR3 coding DNA: TGTGCCAGCAGCCCACAGGTAGGCGAGCAGTTCTTC. Amino acids: CASSPQVGEQFF. The chain uses TRBV11-2 and TRBJ2-1, with D maybe TRBD1 (5 bases). This CDR3 is built from 12 residues. CDR1 is SGHAT and CDR2 is FQNNGV in the germline V gene. Trimming took off 5 bases at V and 10 bases at J, with 12 bases between the two ends.

The chain couples TRBV20-1 to TRBJ2-3; 9 nucleotides align to TRBD1. This CDR3 has 14 amino acids. V shed 2 bases, J shed 1 base, and the junction held 1 base outside the gene matches. CDR1 and CDR2 (germline): DFQATT, SNEGSKA (reference sequence). The CDR3 loop is CSARRQGGTDTQYF. DNA for the CDR3: TGCAGTGCTAGAAGACAGGGGGGCACAGATACGCAGTATTTT.

This clonotype was seen ten or more times. The V call is TRBV6-1, the J call TRBJ2-7; no firm D call. V gave up 6 bases and J gave up 4 bases, with 4 bases separating them. The CDR3 is 10 residues long. The germline CDR1 and CDR2 sequences are MNHNS and SASEGT. CDR3 loop: CASRTYEQYF. CDR3 DNA sequence: TGTGCCAGCAGAACATACGAGCAGTACTTC.

This clonotype was detected a few times. This chain links TRBV28 with TRBJ2-1; D is unresolved. Trimming cost V 1 base and J 12 bases, with 13 bases left between them. The CDR3 has 13 residues. The germline V gene encodes CDR1 MDHEN and CDR2 SYDVKM. The CDR3 DNA reads as TGTGCCAGCAGTTTATCCCTTGGACGGCGGCAGTTCTTC. Its translation is CASSLSLGRRQFF.

The chain carries TRBV28 and TRBJ1-2; D might be TRBD1 (5 bases). Trimming took 8 bases from V and 4 from J, leaving 20 bases between them. From germline, CDR1 is MDHEN and CDR2 SYDVKM. The length of the CDR3 is 15 residues. This chain's CDR3 is CASASEGRATYGYTF. As DNA, the CDR3 is TGTGCCAGCGCCTCCGAGGGCAGGGCCACCTATGGCTACACCTTC.